A single T cell receptor (beta chain) is shown here with its context. Original methodology: Estimation of nucleated cell counts relied on the amplification of reference gene primers. Using immunoSEQ multiplex PCR, the repertoire was profiled, and TCRdb retains in-frame clones only, with some absent. Clone size and the V and J calls come from that table; the DNA yielded D and trimming. The profile shows about 340,000 clones, around 85% of them singletons. This entry is derived from a study of blood T cell repertoires in COVID-19. Study as a whole: T cells, B-cell-depleted T cells, or PBMCs supplied cDNA or gDNA.

Assignments of participants to cohorts depended upon their own reported clinical history. The CDR3 is 19 residues long. Germline V CDR1 and CDR2: SGHRS, YFSETQ. V was trimmed by 1 base and J by 0 bases, leaving 22 bases between them. The gene calls are TRBV5-1 and TRBJ1-1; weak D call: TRBD1 (5 bases). This TCR derives from a middle-aged woman with acute COVID-19. The sequenced sample was PBMCs or T cells enriched from blood (not recorded which). CDR3 in DNA: TGCGCCAGCAGCTTGAAAGGTTGGGGTGGCGCAGGGTTGAACACTGAAGCTTTCTTT. It specifies CASSLKGWGGAGLNTEAFF.